This T cell receptor (beta chain) was sequenced in a study of blood T cell repertoires in COVID-19 (TCRdb year 2020). Broadly, across the study: Samples from collaborators originated in the United States, Italy and Spain and spanned both the acute and convalescent phases of COVID-19. Samples were obtained from the ongoing ImmuneRACE study (first 160 participants) and from approximately 1,200 subjects provided by 6 global collaborators. The sample metadata nearly always contained a de-identified subject ID, COVID-19 status, age in years and sex. The prospective study material was composed of cDNA or gDNA derived from T cells, B-cell-depleted T cells, or PBMCs. The repertoires were made available in a free public database intended to serve as a resource for research on the immune response to SARS-CoV-2. Deeply sampled blood TCRbeta repertoires from subjects exposed to, actively infected with, or recovered from COVID-19 were included in the dataset. Where available, HLA class I and class II types were taken from metadata supplied by the sample provider and were not determined by assay-based typing.

What the research found in general, with its limitations: The amount of clinical and demographic metadata varied by source and participant and was provided uncurated.

This clone was detected only a few times. This receptor's antigen is unknown. One base away there is no much larger clone; base qualities are not given. Counted from cysteine to phenylalanine, this CDR3 has 13 amino acids. Only the CDR3 part of the read is kept: 39 bases, read in frame from the first base. Reading the germline V gene gives CDR1 KGHDR and CDR2 SFDVKD. The V end gives up 6 bases and the J end 5 bases, leaving 2 bases in the junction not matched to a gene. TCRbeta CDR3 regions were amplified from genomic DNA using the immunoSEQ Assay, a bias-controlled multiplex PCR. As for how the authors treated the data: The number of nucleated cells in each sample was estimated from the amplification of reference gene primers within the assay. To quantify the absolute abundance of each unique TCRbeta CDR3 rearrangement, sequence reads were collapsed and filtered. Productive Simpson clonality was computed per sample as the square root of Simpson's diversity index over productive rearrangements. TCRdb stores this immuneACCESS table with in-frame sequences only. Part of the clones is absent; in the studies checked, under half of the shortfall reflects unresolved V genes, and no reason is known for the rest. That table gives V, J and clone size, and the DNA gave D and trimming. The table for this sample lists over 200,000 clones; over 75% of them were counted only once. The top ten constitute around 16% of the sample.

Participants in the prospective study were aged roughly 18 to 89 years, lived in 20 to 25 United States geographic areas, and enrolled through a virtual design. In the prospective study, cohorts were assigned on the basis of participant-reported clinical history obtained from a screening survey and a study questionnaire. Recovered participants in ImmuneRACE Cohort 3 were defined by two consecutive negative NP/OP PCR tests, clearance by a healthcare professional, or resolution of symptoms. Each participant in the prospective study had whole blood, serum and a nasopharyngeal or oropharyngeal swab collected by mobile phlebotomists. Prospective study participants could optionally give additional blood draws and questionnaires over an approximately two-month period. Blood samples from the prospective study were shipped frozen or at room temperature prior to DNA extraction.

The sequence derives from a man between 18 and 29 years old who had recovered from COVID-19. This chain joins TRBV24-1 to TRBJ1-1; 10 bases in the middle match TRBD1. Source material: PBMCs or T cells enriched from blood (not recorded which). The CDR3 sequence is CATSSGQGTEAFF. The nucleotides read TGTGCCACCAGTTCGGGACAGGGGACTGAAGCTTTCTTT.